The clone carrying this T cell receptor (beta chain) has only one observation. These data originate in a study of blood T cell repertoires in COVID-19. Generated by immunoSEQ multiplex PCR, the TCRdb table keeps only in-frame clones and is missing some. The data contain about 18,000 clones, roughly 87% of them singletons. Trimming left V 1 base short and J 8 bases short, with 14 bases between. This CDR3 comprises 15 residues. Germline assignment: CDR1 SGHDN and CDR2 FVKESK. This sequence was found in a man aged 55 to 69 with active COVID-19. This rearrangement joins TRBV14 to TRBJ1-4; D uncertain. Sequencing input: peripheral blood. The CDR3 is CASSQATPGAEKLFF. The CDR3 nucleotides read TGTGCCAGCAGCCAAGCAACCCCGGGAGCGGAAAAACTGTTTTTT.